This TCR beta chain originates from a study of healthy donors' naive CD4 and CD8 T cells. Study outcomes and limitations: Negatively charged CDR3s marked CD8+ lineage; positively charged CDR3s marked CD4+ lineage. Roughly an eighth of CD4/CD8 propensity variance appeared explained by V, J and CDR3 charge.

Details on this clonotype: The antigen is unknown.

Each TCR library used 400 to 600 ng of total RNA and a linear amplification protocol. TCRdb recomputed calls from the reads with MiXCR, one row per CDR3 protein. The sample yields approximately 180,000 distinct CDR3 sequences, about 70% seen once. The J segment lost 6 bases and the V segment lost 7 bases, leaving 11 bases of the junction unmatched. The CDR3 has 14 residues. CDR1 and CDR2 from the germline V gene are SQVTM and ANQGSEA. The V and J genes are TRBV29-1 and TRBJ2-4; 8 bases are shared with TRBD1. The source of this sequence is a pool of human donors in good health; the sample pools cells from several healthy donors. The sequenced material came from naive CD4+ and CD8+ T cells sorted from blood, pooled from several donors. The chain's CDR3 is CSALRGTGRNIQYF. The CDR3 DNA sequence: TGCAGCGCCCTCAGGGGGACAGGTAGAAACATTCAGTACTTC.